This TCR beta chain was obtained from a study of Graves' ophthalmopathy and Graves' hyperthyroidism (dated by TCRdb to 2017 to 2018). Study-level background: A patient counted as having stable hyperthyroidism if there was no progression to ophthalmopathy within 18 months of follow-up. To tell Graves' ophthalmopathy apart from Graves' hyperthyroidism, and to predict which patients would progress to ophthalmopathy, the study relied on TCR beta repertoire signatures. In total, 135 blood samples were TCR-sequenced: around 42 ophthalmopathy, over 70 hyperthyroidism and around 17 hyperthyroidism-to-ophthalmopathy patients. To explore V-J signatures that distinguish ophthalmopathy from hyperthyroidism, a discovery set of 100 patients was enrolled, made up of more than 40 with ophthalmopathy and some 58 with stable hyperthyroidism. An independent validation cohort comprised around 19 hyperthyroidism patients and about 16 patients who later progressed from hyperthyroidism to ophthalmopathy. In five or six hyperthyroidism patients, the T-cell repertoire of thyroid tissue was compared with the T-cell repertoire of blood. After sampling, hyperthyroidism patients received methimazole starting at 30 mg daily, and ophthalmopathy patients received high-dose intravenous methylprednisolone. Overall study outcomes, separate from this receptor: Most expanded thyroid clonotypes with frequency above 0.001 were also detected in blood, suggesting blood repertoires may reflect the thyroid immune response. Ophthalmopathy was separated from stable hyperthyroidism by the 13-signature model with just under 90% sensitivity and 81.08% specificity in cross-validation and with 80%/75% in the test set. In validation, the model predicted ophthalmopathy progression with about 71% sensitivity and roughly 72% specificity; roughly 11 predicted patients were CT-confirmed with GO in a median of roughly 6.8 months. Sample size was not statistically predetermined, and group allocation was not concealed from the investigators.

A note on this clonotype: Its antigen remains unidentified. One base away there is no much larger clone; base qualities are not given.

Trimming costs V 5 bases and J 2 bases, and their ends lie 8 bases apart. From cysteine to phenylalanine, the CDR3 is 13 amino acids long. Only CDR3 DNA remains: 39 bases, in frame from the first base. Based on the germline V gene, the CDR1 and CDR2 sequences are KGHDR and SFDVKD. For repertoire sequencing, TCR beta CDR3 regions were amplified from RNA transcripts. The first round of RT-PCR was done with HTBI primers and the Qiagen OneStep RT-PCR kit, and was followed by a second round of multiplex PCR, then size selection and purification. Libraries were sequenced on an Illumina HiSeq2000 using paired-end 100 bp reads. In the authors' own workflow: SOAPnuke was used to process the reads, removing any read that contained adapters or uncalled bases, had a mean Phred below 15, or lacked an exact match to the constant primer or identifier. COPE v1.2.5 was used to merge high-quality paired reads. Unique nucleotide sequences were defined as clonotypes and aligned to IMGT TRB V, D and J references using MiTCR v1.1. The analysis was limited to V-J combinations with a frequency above 0.0001, which together covered 99.2% of repertoires. For each V-J combination, a TCR clonal expansion and chaos score was defined as F50 clonal expansion divided by the chaos observed in the TCRdist matrix. Welch's t-statistics and random forest were used to reduce the features to some 13 V-J combinations, which were then used as input to a naive Bayes classifier. The similarity between thyroid and blood repertoires was quantified using the Morisita-Horn index. TCRdb handled the public reads itself, with Q25 trimming in fastp and clone calling in MiXCR, and kept productive beta chains. Rows merge per CDR3 protein into single entries with the most common DNA and genes. The V and J calls, along with clone size, are taken from TCRdb and not from the paper's own processing. The sample table lists over a million distinct CDR3 sequences, roughly 35% of them with a count of one. The ten biggest clones cover around 10% of the sample.

The hyperthyroidism patients were 18 to 65 years old and newly diagnosed, with a disease duration of less than 2 months. Patients with other autoimmune diseases, uncontrolled infections, pregnancy or lactation were excluded from the study. Clinical symptoms, serum thyroxine, TRAb, thyroid ultrasound and orbital computed tomography were used for diagnosis. Total RNA was extracted with Trizol reagent and quality-checked on an Agilent 2100 Bioanalyzer. The sample taken for sequencing was peripheral blood or thyroid tissue (not recorded which). The chain joins TRBV24-1 to TRBJ2-5; possibly the D gene is TRBD2, per 6 matching bases. This receptor was obtained from an adult man with Graves' hyperthyroidism. This receptor has the CDR3 CATSAGTQETQYF. The sequence in DNA is TGTGCCACCAGTGCCGGGACTCAAGAGACCCAGTACTTC.